The 24 T cell receptor beta chains below all came from one sample that was sequenced in a study of T cells in Graves' hyperthyroidism and ophthalmopathy. Template material for amplifying TCR beta CDR3 regions consisted of RNA transcripts. First-round RT-PCR targeting the TCR CDR3 was performed with the HTBI primer set. TCRdb used MiXCR to reprocess the multiplex PCR reads, holding one entry per CDR3 protein. The sample shows 560,000 or so distinct CDR3 sequences, just under 20% of them seen only once. The specimen sequenced was blood. Receptors were obtained from a man aged 40-49 years with Graves' ophthalmopathy.

This clonotype was seen many times. The chain uses TRBV28 and TRBJ2-7; TRBD2 aligns across 11 bases. Germline CDR1 and CDR2: MDHEN and SYDVKM. The CDR3 consists of 13 residues. The junction had 3 bases not matched to a gene; V was cut back by 10 bases and J by 1 base. CDR3 loop: CAIGTSGSYEQYF. As DNA, the CDR3 is TGTGCCATTGGGACTAGCGGATCCTACGAGCAGTACTTC.

The chain has TRBV7-9 and TRBJ2-1; D is uncertain. Trimming left V 5 bases short and J 12 bases short, with 14 bases between. This CDR3 is built from 12 residues. CDR1 and CDR2 (germline): SEHNR, FQNEAQ (reference sequence). CDR3 in amino acids: CASSPSSGTQFF. CDR3 DNA sequence: TGTGCCAGCAGCCCCTCTTCCGGAACGCAGTTCTTC. The full variable domain, in which reference TRBV7-9 and TRBJ2-1 provide the parts outside the CDR3, is DTGVSQNPRHKITKRGQNVTFRCDPISEHNRLYWYRQTLGQGPEFLTYFQNEAQLEKSRLLSDRFSAERPKGSFSTLEIQRTEQGDSAMYLCASSPSSGTQFFGPGTRLTVL.

The J gene is TRBJ2-7, the V gene TRBV5-4; D is ambiguous. Germline V gives CDR1 SGHNT, CDR2 YYREEE (reference sequence). Trimming pared 0 bases from V and 2 bases from J, leaving 9 bases between. The CDR3 length is 14 residues. As DNA, the CDR3 is TGTGCCAGCAGCTTGGGACCAAACCCCTACGAGCAGTACTTC. This encodes CASSLGPNPYEQYF.

This clonotype came up many times. The chain is built from TRBV2 and TRBJ2-3; 8 nucleotides align to TRBD2. Losses at the gene ends were 7 bases for V and 2 bases for J; bases not matched to a gene: 5. The CDR3 spans 14 residues. The V gene's germline CDR1 is SNHLY and CDR2 FYNNEI. The CDR3 DNA sequence: TGTGCCAGCATGGAGCGGGAGTTCACAGATACGCAGTATTTT. Its protein product is CASMEREFTDTQYF.

This clonotype was seen at least ten times. The genes are TRBV13 and TRBJ1-6; D ambiguous. Deletions cut 0 bases from V and 3 bases from J, with 6 bases between. CDR1 and CDR2 (germline): PRHDT, FYEKMQ (reference sequence). The CDR3 covers 15 residues. CDR3 sequence reads: CASSLGTLYNSPLHF. The CDR3 DNA reads as TGTGCCAGCAGCTTAGGGACACTCTATAATTCACCCCTCCACTTT.

This clonotype appeared many times. The rearrangement joins TRBV2 to TRBJ2-2; 9 nucleotides align to TRBD1. Germline V gene lookup returns CDR1 SNHLY and CDR2 FYNNEI. The V gene end was trimmed by 1 base and the J gene end by 4 bases; junction bases not matched to a gene: 1. The CDR3 runs to 15 residues. The CDR3 DNA sequence: TGTGCCAGCAGTGAAGTGACAGGGGGCACCGGGGAGCTGTTTTTT. Protein product: CASSEVTGGTGELFF.

This clonotype was found many times. The chain employs TRBV3-1 and TRBJ1-2; tentative D call: TRBD1 (5 bases). Trimming removed 0 bases at V and 4 bases at J, with 9 bases between. Germline V lookup: CDR1 LGHDT, CDR2 YNNKEL (reference sequence). This CDR3 spans 14 amino acids. The CDR3 DNA reads as TGTGCCAGCAGCCAAGACGTAGGGACCTATGGCTACACCTTC. Protein product: CASSQDVGTYGYTF.

As regards this clonotype: Possible read error: a much larger clone is one base away. The chain has TRBV28 and TRBJ1-1; D remains ambiguous. The CDR3 is 11 amino acids. From germline, CDR1 is MDHEN and CDR2 SYDVKM. DNA of the CDR3: TGTCCCAGCACAGTGAACACTGAAGCTTTCTTT. Protein product: CPSTVNTEAFF.

This clonotype was observed a few times. The V and J genes are TRBV27 and TRBJ2-2; D could derive from TRBD1 or TRBD2 (5 bases each). This CDR3 spans 14 amino acids. The V gene lost 6 bases and the J gene lost 1 base, with 9 bases spanning the gap. The germline gives CDR1 MNHEY, CDR2 SMNVEV (reference sequence). The CDR3 DNA reads TGTGCCAGCAGGCCTGGGGGGAACACCGGGGAGCTGTTTTTT. Its translation: CASRPGGNTGELFF.

This clonotype was counted between two and nine times. The genes are TRBV4-2 and TRBJ2-5; D unresolved. The germline V gene has CDR1 LGHNA and CDR2 YNFKEQ. Between the trimmed V and J ends, which lost 0 bases and 5 bases, there was a span of 4 bases. This CDR3 is 12 amino acids long. The chain's CDR3 is CASSQDFETQYF. The CDR3 DNA reads as TGTGCCAGCAGCCAAGATTTCGAGACCCAGTACTTC.

This clonotype was counted between two and nine times. The chain links TRBV12-3 or TRBV12-4 to TRBJ1-5; D is perhaps TRBD1 (6 bases). The length of the CDR3 is 15 residues. V lost 1 base and J lost 7, with 14 bases in between. The CDR3 DNA reads TGTGCCAGCAGTTTAGGACAGGCCCGGATGCAGCCCCAGCATTTT. Protein product: CASSLGQARMQPQHF.

The CDR3 DNA sequence: TGTGCCAGCAGCACAGGGGCGAACACCGGGGAGCTGTTTTTT. This codes for CASSTGANTGELFF. V and J are TRBV6-1 and TRBJ2-2, with 7 bases lining up with TRBD1. The junction had 1 base not matched to a gene; V was cut back by 6 bases and J by 0 bases. The CDR3 is 14 amino acids. The germline V gene encodes CDR1 MNHNS and CDR2 SASEGT.

The chain recombines TRBV7-6 with TRBJ2-3; D is uncertain. The CDR3 is 16 amino acids. The V end lost 1 base, the J end lost 3 bases, and 14 bases lay between the germline ends. Germline values: CDR1 SGHVS, CDR2 FNYEAQ. The CDR3 protein is CASSLGRRPRTDTQYF. The CDR3 DNA sequence: TGTGCCAGCAGCTTAGGAAGGCGCCCGAGGACAGATACGCAGTATTTT.

This clonotype came up many times. The gene calls are TRBV12-3 or TRBV12-4 and TRBJ2-3, with TRBD2 matching over 7 bases. The CDR3 loop spans 14 amino acids. V shed 3 bases and J 5 bases; nucleotides not matched to a gene: 5. CDR3 bases: TGTGCCAGCAGTTTGGGCGGGAGCGGAGATACGCAGTATTTT. Its translation is CASSLGGSGDTQYF.

The chain links TRBV6-1 to TRBJ2-7, with D perhaps matching TRBD2 (5 bases). Between the trimmed V and J ends, which lost 7 bases and 2 bases, there was a span of 15 bases. CDR1 is MNHNS, CDR2 SASEGT, per germline. CDR3 length: 14 amino acids. The CDR3: CASNYPGSTYEQYF. The CDR3 DNA reads TGTGCCAGCAATTACCCGGGGTCCACCTACGAGCAGTACTTC.

At least ten counts were recorded for this clonotype. The chain employs TRBV18 and TRBJ1-1, with 9 positions matching TRBD1. The CDR3 length is 17 residues. Unmatched junction bases numbered 10, after V lost 1 base and J lost 4 bases. The germline gives CDR1 KGHSH, CDR2 LQKENI. The CDR3 DNA is TGTGCCAGCTCACCACGAGACGCGACAGGGGGAGCCACTGAAGCTTTCTTT. Its protein product is CASSPRDATGGATEAFF.

This clonotype was observed at least ten times. This sequence joins TRBV11-2 and TRBJ2-7, with 9 bases lining up with TRBD2. The germline V gene encodes CDR1 SGHAT and CDR2 FQNNGV. With V trimmed by 1 base and J by 4 bases, 8 bases remained unmatched. The CDR3 has 16 residues. In nucleotides, the CDR3 is TGTGCCAGCAGCTTAGCATCGGCTAGCGGGATGTACGAGCAGTACTTC. It translates to CASSLASASGMYEQYF.

The chain has TRBV20-1 and TRBJ1-3; D may be TRBD1 (5 bases). The V and J ends lost 3 bases and 1 base respectively, with 10 bases between them. Looked up from germline, CDR1 is DFQATT and CDR2 is SNEGSKA (reference sequence). The CDR3 loop spans 14 amino acids. The CDR3 region is CSASQGYSGNTIYF. The CDR3 nucleotides read TGCAGTGCTAGTCAGGGTTATTCTGGAAACACCATATATTTT.

This clonotype has a handful of counts. The chain is built from TRBV30 and TRBJ1-6; no reliable D call. The CDR3 spans 13 residues. Trimming shortened V by 7 bases and J by 2 bases, and 9 bases separated the two germline ends. Germline V gives CDR1 GTSNPN, CDR2 SVGIG (reference sequence). This chain's CDR3 is CASSVTYNSPLHF. In nucleotides, the CDR3 is TGTGCCTCCTCAGTGACCTATAATTCACCCCTCCACTTT.

Of note for this clonotype: Being one base from a much bigger clone, this may be a read error. V is TRBV20-1 and J is TRBJ1-2, with a tentative D call TRBD1 (6 bases). The germline CDR1 and CDR2 sequences are DFQATT and SNEGSKA (reference sequence). Trimming cost V 3 bases and J 2 bases, with 10 bases left between them. This CDR3 has 13 residues. DNA for the CDR3: TGCAGTGCTAGTCCCCAGGGGAACTATGGCTACACCTTC. Its translation: CSASPQGNYGYTF.

This clonotype was picked up a small number of times. The chain links TRBV3-1 to TRBJ2-2; TRBD2 agrees at 13 bases. The CDR3 contains 15 residues. Germline trimming cut 2 bases from V and 8 bases from J; bases unmatched to any gene: 2. Germline lookup yields CDR1 LGHDT and CDR2 YNNKEL (reference sequence). The CDR3 loop reads CASSQRTSGSGELFF. As DNA, the CDR3 is TGTGCCAGCAGCCAACGGACTAGCGGGAGTGGGGAGCTGTTTTTT.

The chain combines TRBV9 with TRBJ1-2; D is unresolved. V dropped 2 bases and J dropped 2 bases, with 4 bases sitting between them. The CDR3 is 12 amino acids. Germline V lookup: CDR1 SGDLS, CDR2 YYNGEE. The CDR3: CASSVTNYGYTF. The DNA for the CDR3 is TGTGCCAGCAGCGTGACGAACTATGGCTACACCTTC. Drawing the rest from reference TRBV9 and TRBJ1-2, the complete variable domain is DSGVTQTPKHLITATGQRVTLRCSPRSGDLSVYWYQQSLDQGLQFLIQYYNGEERAKGNILERFSAQQFPDLHSELNLSSLELGDSALYFCASSVTNYGYTFGSGTRLTVV.

The J gene is TRBJ2-2, the V gene TRBV19, with D maybe TRBD1 (6 bases). CDR3 size: 13 residues. From germline, CDR1 is LNHDA and CDR2 SQIVND (reference sequence). V was cut by 5 bases and J by 7 bases, with 11 bases left in between. The CDR3 region has the DNA TGTGCCAGTAGTTACAGGGATTTCGGGGAGCTGTTTTTT. It is translated as CASSYRDFGELFF.

The chain couples TRBV20-1 to TRBJ1-1, with 9 bases matching TRBD1. Per the germline V gene, CDR1 is DFQATT and CDR2 is SNEGSKA (reference sequence). This CDR3 is 15 amino acids long. The J segment lost 4 bases and the V segment lost 3 bases, leaving 9 bases of the junction unmatched. The DNA of the CDR3 is TGCAGTGCTAGCGCTTCGGACAGGGGCGCCACTGAAGCTTTCTTT. Translated, it gives CSASASDRGATEAFF.